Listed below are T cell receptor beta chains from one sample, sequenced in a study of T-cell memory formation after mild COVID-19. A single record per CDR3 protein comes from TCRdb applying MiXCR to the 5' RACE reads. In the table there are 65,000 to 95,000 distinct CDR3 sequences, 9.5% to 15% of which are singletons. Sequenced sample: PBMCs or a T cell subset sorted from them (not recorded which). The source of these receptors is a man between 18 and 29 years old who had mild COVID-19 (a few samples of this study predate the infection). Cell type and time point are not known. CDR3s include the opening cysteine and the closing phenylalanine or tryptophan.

CAVGDTNYEQYF TRBJ2-7 TRBV10-3
CASALTGAFEGPYGYTF TRBJ1-2 TRBV28
CASSLVGLAGDYNEQFF TRBJ2-1 TRBV12-3/TRBV12-4
CSADPSGGAEDTQYF TRBJ2-3 TRBV20-1
CASSLVVSGSTDTQYF TRBJ2-3 TRBV7-9
CSAKGGYGSTAGSYEQYF TRBJ2-7 TRBV20-1
CASSPLGLAGELFF TRBJ2-2 TRBV12-3/TRBV12-4
CASSLPGAVYNEQFF TRBJ2-1 TRBV5-1
CASKPIRTNTEAFF TRBJ1-1 TRBV6-5
CASSLVVGELFF TRBJ2-2 TRBV5-6
CASSPLGVNTGELFF TRBJ2-2 TRBV27
CASSVLDMNTEAFF TRBJ1-1 TRBV9
CASSPGERGRNEQFF TRBJ2-1 TRBV4-2
CASRTGDWQPQHF TRBJ1-5 TRBV12-3/TRBV12-4
CASSQGPKMHF TRBJ2-5 TRBV4-2
CASSFSRDSHTDTQYF TRBJ2-3 TRBV7-2
CASSQVGRGIIYGYTF TRBJ1-2 TRBV4-3
CASREQGRPTLAFF TRBJ1-1 TRBV3-1
CASSKDYTEAFF TRBJ1-1 TRBV2
CASSFPRGSGGDSYEQYF TRBJ2-7 TRBV7-2
CASSLNELYGYTF TRBJ1-2 TRBV7-9
CATSPWSNQPQHF TRBJ1-5 TRBV7-8
CASSQGQAAYPQHF TRBJ1-5 TRBV6-5
CSVFGEAAYEQYF TRBJ2-7 TRBV29-1
CASSPGGGLYQETQYF TRBJ2-5 TRBV7-9
CASSSLSANTGELFF TRBJ2-2 TRBV7-2
CASSQVGTGGIYNEQFF TRBJ2-1 TRBV4-1
CASSISSGAYNEQFF TRBJ2-1 TRBV19
CASSFGPGIEAFF TRBJ1-1 TRBV7-6
CASSLSGGSYGYTF TRBJ1-2 TRBV7-9
CASSSTGVGTDTQYF TRBJ2-3 TRBV7-9
CASSSRTLNTEAFF TRBJ1-1 TRBV5-1
CASSFQGRGGKNIQYF TRBJ2-4 TRBV7-9
CASGPSRGRTGELFF TRBJ2-2 TRBV12-5
CASTTDSEGNEQYF TRBJ2-7 TRBV5-1
CASSPGAGRENTGELFF TRBJ2-2 TRBV7-8
CASSATGAPTDTQYF TRBJ2-3 TRBV9
CASSLDVGVEGGYTF TRBJ1-2 TRBV7-2
CASSTGYRNTF TRBJ1-2 TRBV2